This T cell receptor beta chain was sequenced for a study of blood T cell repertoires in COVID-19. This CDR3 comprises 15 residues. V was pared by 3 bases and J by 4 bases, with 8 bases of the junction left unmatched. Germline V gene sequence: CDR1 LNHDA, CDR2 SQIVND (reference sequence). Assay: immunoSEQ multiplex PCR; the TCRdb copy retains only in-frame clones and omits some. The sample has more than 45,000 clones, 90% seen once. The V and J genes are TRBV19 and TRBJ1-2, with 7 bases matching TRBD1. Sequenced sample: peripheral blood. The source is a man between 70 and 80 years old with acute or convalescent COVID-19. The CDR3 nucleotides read TGTGCCAGTAGTATCAGACAGGGCGGCGTCTATGGCTACACCTTC. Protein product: CASSIRQGGVYGYTF.